This TCR beta chain was documented in a study of blood T cell repertoires in COVID-19. About the research overall: Acute-phase and convalescent COVID-19 samples originated in the United States, Italy and Spain. The analysed material was cDNA or gDNA that came from T cells, B-cell-depleted T cells, or PBMCs.

This clone has a count of ten or more. In the authors' methods: The authors estimated nucleated cell counts from reference gene primer amplification. Libraries were prepared by immunoSEQ multiplex PCR; TCRdb keeps only in-frame clonotypes and omits some of them. V, J and clone size are those of that table, while D and trimming were read from the DNA. This sample yields about 220,000 clones, of which around 80% are seen a single time; about 7% belongs to the top ten. Germline V CDR1 and CDR2: LNHDA, SQIVND (reference sequence). The CDR3 sequence is 16 residues long. Trimming removed 11 bases at V and 0 bases at J, with 20 bases between.

Sequencing used peripheral blood. The source is a woman in her 70s with acute or convalescent COVID-19. The chain links TRBV19 to TRBJ1-3, with D unresolved. This CDR3 is CAAVGRAETSGNTIYF. CDR3 nucleotides: TGTGCCGCTGTCGGGAGGGCTGAGACCTCTGGAAACACCATATATTTT.